What follows is one T cell receptor (beta chain) and its context. Its antigen is unknown. Per-base qualities were not stored, and no clone one base away is much larger. This sample stems from a study of blood T cell repertoires in COVID-19 (dated by TCRdb to the early 2020s). Study-level background: Collaborator samples came from the United States, Italy and Spain and covered acute and convalescent phases of COVID-19. Sample metadata almost always included a de-identified subject ID, COVID-19 status, age in years and sex. The material from the prospective study consisted of cDNA or gDNA derived from T cells, B-cell-depleted T cells, or PBMCs. The samples were drawn from two sources: the first 160 participants of the ongoing ImmuneRACE study, and 1,000 to 1,500 subjects contributed by 6 global collaborators. Subjects who had been exposed to COVID-19, were actively infected with it, or had recovered from it provided the deeply sampled blood TCRbeta repertoires that made up the dataset. The repertoires were made available in a free public database intended to serve as a resource for research on the immune response to SARS-CoV-2. Where available, HLA class I and class II types were taken from metadata supplied by the sample provider and were not determined by assay-based typing.

The CDR3 contains 12 residues, cysteine and phenylalanine counted. Kept here is only the CDR3 DNA, which spans 36 bases and is read in frame from base 1. Taken from the germline V gene (reference sequence), the CDR1 and CDR2 loops are GTSNPN and SVGIG. Cut back by 2 bases and 6 bases, the V and J ends lie 10 bases apart. General findings and caveats noted by the study authors: How much clinical and demographic metadata was included differed by source and by participant, and the metadata was provided uncurated.

The immunoSEQ Assay, a bias-controlled multiplex PCR, was used to amplify TCRbeta CDR3 regions from genomic DNA. Concerning the study's data processing: The number of nucleated cells in each sample was estimated by amplification of reference gene primers within the assay. To quantify the absolute abundance of each unique TCRbeta CDR3 rearrangement, sequence reads were collapsed and filtered. Productive Simpson clonality was computed per sample as the square root of Simpson's diversity index over productive rearrangements. Held by TCRdb, this immuneACCESS table contains in-frame sequences only and omits some clones. Under half of the omission traces to an unresolved V gene where checked; the cause of the rest is unknown. The DNA gave D and trimming, while V, J and clone size come from that table. For this sample the table gives some 390,000 clones, of which 70% to 90% were detected only once. The ten largest clones add up to 3% of the sample.

Each collaborating institution followed its own protocols to collect whole blood in K2EDTA tubes. For TCRbeta analysis, collaborator samples were shipped as frozen whole blood, as isolated PBMCs, or as DNA extracted from either sample type. The TCR was taken from a human donor in a cohort sampled during active COVID-19. The specimen was peripheral blood. The sequence joins TRBV30 to TRBJ1-2, with an unclear D gene assignment. The CDR3 amino acid sequence is: CAWSLSTNGYTF. The bases are TGTGCCTGGAGTTTGAGTACGAATGGCTACACCTTC.